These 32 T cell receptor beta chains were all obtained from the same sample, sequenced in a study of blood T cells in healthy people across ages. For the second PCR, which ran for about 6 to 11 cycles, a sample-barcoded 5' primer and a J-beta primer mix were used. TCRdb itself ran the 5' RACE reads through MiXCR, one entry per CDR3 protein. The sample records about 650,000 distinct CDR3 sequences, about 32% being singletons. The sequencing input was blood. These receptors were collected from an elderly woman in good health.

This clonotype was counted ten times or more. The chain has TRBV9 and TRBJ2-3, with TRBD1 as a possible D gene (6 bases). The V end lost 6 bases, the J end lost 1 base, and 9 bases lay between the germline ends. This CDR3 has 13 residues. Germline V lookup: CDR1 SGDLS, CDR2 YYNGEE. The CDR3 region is CASKEGGTDTQYF. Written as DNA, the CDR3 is TGTGCCAGCAAAGAGGGGGGCACAGATACGCAGTATTTT.

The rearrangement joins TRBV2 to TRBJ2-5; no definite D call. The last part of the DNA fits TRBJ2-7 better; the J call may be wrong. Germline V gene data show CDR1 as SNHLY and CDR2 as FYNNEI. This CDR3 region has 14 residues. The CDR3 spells CASSEAPSSYEQYF. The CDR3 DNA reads TGTGCCAGCAGTGAAGCGCCGTCGTCCTACGAGCAGTACTTC.

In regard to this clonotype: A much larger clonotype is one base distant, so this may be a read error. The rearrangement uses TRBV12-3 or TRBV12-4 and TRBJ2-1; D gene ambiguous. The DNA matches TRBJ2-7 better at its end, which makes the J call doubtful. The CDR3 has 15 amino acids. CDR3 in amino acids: CASSLGQAPYNEQYF. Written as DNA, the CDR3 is TGTGCCAGCAGTTTAGGTCAGGCCCCCTACAATGAGCAGTACTTC.

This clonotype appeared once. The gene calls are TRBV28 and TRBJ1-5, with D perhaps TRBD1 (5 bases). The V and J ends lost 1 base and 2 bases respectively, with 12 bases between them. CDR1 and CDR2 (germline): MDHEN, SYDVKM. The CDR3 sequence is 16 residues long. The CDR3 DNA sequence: TGTGCCAGCAGTTTATCTCAGGGAGCAGGCAATCAGCCCCAGCATTTT. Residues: CASSLSQGAGNQPQHF.

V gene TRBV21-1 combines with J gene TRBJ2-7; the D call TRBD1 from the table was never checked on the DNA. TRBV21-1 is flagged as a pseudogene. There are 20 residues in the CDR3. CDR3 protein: CASSFCSRTGGPREVYEQYF. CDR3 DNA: TGTGCCAGCAGCTTTTGCTCCAGGACAGGGGGCCCCCGGGAAGTCTATGAGCAGTACTTC.

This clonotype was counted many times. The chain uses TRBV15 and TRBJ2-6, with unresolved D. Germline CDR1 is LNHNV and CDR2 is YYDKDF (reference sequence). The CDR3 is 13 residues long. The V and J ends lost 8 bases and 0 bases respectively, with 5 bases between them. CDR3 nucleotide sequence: TGTGCCACCGTGTTCTCTGGGGCCAACGTCCTGACTTTC. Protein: CATVFSGANVLTF.

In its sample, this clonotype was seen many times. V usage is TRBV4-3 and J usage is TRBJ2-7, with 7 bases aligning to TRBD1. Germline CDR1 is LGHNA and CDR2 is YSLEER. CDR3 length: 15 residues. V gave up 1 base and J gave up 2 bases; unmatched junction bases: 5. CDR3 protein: CASSQGWTGPYEQYF. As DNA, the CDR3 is TGCGCCAGCAGCCAAGGTTGGACAGGACCCTACGAGCAGTACTTC.

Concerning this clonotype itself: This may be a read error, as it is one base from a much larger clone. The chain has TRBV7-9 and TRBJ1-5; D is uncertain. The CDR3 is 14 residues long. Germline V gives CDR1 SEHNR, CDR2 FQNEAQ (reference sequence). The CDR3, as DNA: TGTGCCAGCTGCTTAGTGGACAGCAATCAGCCCCAGCATTTT. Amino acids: CASCLVDSNQPQHF.

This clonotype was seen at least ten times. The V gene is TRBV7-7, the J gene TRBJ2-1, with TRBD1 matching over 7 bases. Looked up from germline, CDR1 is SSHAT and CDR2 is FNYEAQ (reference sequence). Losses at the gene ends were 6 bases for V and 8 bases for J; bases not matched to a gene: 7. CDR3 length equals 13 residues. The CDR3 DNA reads TGTGCCAGCAGTCCGGACAGGTGGGATGAGCAGTTCTTC. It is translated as CASSPDRWDEQFF.

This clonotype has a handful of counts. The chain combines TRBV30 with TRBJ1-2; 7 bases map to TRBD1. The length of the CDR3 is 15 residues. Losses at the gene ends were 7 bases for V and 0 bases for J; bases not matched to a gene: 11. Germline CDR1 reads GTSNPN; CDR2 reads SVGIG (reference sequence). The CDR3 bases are TGTGCCTTAGCGCGCAGGGGGAAAGCTAACTATGGCTACACCTTC. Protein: CALARRGKANYGYTF.

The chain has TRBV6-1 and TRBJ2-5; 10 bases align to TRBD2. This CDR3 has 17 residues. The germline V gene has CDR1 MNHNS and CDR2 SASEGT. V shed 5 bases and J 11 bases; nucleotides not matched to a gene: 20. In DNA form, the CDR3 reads TGTGCCAGCAGTCCGCGCACTAGCGGGGAGGCCAGGAATGAGCAGTACTTC. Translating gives CASSPRTSGEARNEQYF.

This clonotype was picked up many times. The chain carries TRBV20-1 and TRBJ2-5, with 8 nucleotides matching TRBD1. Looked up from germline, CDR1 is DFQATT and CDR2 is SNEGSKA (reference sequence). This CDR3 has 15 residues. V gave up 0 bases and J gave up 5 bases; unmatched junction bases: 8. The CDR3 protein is CSARDLTGVGETQYF. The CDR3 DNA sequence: TGCAGTGCTAGAGATCTGACAGGGGTAGGGGAGACCCAGTACTTC.

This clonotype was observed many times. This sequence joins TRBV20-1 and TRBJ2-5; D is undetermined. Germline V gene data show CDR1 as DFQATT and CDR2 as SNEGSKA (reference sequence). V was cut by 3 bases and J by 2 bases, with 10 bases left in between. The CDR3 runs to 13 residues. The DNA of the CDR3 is TGCAGTGCTAGCGGCGTAGGGCAAGAGACCCAGTACTTC. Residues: CSASGVGQETQYF.

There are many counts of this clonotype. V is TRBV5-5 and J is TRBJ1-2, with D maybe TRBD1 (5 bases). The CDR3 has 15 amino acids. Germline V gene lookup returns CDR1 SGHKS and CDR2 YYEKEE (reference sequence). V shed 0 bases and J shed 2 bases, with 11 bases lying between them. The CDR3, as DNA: TGTGCCAGCAGCTTGGAGGTGGGGCGCAACTATGGCTACACCTTC. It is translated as CASSLEVGRNYGYTF.

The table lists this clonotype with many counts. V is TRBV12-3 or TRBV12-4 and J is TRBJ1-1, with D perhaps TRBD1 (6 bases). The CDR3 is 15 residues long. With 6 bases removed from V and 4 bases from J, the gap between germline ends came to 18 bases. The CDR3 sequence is CASSLLGGGGTEAFF. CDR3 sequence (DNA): TGTGCCAGCAGCCTTCTGGGGGGCGGAGGCACTGAAGCTTTCTTT.

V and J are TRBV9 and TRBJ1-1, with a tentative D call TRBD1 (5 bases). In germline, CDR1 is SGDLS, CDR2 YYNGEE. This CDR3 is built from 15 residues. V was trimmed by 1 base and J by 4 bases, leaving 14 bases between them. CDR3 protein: CASSVRPGEGTEAFF. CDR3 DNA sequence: TGTGCCAGCAGCGTACGTCCGGGGGAGGGCACTGAAGCTTTCTTT.

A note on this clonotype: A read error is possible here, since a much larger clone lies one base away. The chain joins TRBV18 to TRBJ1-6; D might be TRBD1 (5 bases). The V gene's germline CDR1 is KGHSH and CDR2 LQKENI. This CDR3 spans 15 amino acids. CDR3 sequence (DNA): TGTGCCTGCTCACCACCCCAGGGTGTGAATTCACCCCTCCACTTT. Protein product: CACSPPQGVNSPLHF.

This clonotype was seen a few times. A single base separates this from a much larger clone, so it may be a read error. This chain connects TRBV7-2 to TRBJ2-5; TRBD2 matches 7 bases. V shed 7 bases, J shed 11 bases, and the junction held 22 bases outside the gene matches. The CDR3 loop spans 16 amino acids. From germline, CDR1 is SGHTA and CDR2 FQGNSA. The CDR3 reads CASIPIERGTRNEQYF. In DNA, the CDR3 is TGTGCCAGCATCCCCATTGAGCGGGGCACGAGAAATGAGCAGTACTTC.

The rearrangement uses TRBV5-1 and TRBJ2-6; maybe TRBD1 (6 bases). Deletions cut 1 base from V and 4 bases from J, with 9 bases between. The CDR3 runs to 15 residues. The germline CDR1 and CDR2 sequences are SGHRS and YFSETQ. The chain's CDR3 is CASSLMGAGANVLTF. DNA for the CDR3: TGCGCCAGCAGCTTGATGGGGGCCGGGGCCAACGTCCTGACTTTC.

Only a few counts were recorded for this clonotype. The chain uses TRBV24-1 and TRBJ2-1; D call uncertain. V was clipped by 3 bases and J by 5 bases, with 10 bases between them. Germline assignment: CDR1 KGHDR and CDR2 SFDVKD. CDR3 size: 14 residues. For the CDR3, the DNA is TGTGCCACCAGTGATCCCGATGGAAACAATGAGCAGTTCTTC. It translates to CATSDPDGNNEQFF.

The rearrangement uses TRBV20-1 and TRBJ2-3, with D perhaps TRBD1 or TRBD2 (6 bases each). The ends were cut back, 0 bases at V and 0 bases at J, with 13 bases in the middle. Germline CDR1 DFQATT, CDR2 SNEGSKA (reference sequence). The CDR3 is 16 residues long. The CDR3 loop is CSARDMGGDSTDTQYF. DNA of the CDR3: TGCAGTGCTAGAGATATGGGGGGCGATAGCACAGATACGCAGTATTTT.

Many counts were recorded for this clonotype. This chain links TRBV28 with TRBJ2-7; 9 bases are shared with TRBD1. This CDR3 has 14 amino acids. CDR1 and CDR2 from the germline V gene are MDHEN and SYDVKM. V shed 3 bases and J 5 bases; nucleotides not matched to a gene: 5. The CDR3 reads CASSLRTGVHEQYF. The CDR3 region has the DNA TGTGCCAGCAGTTTGCGGACAGGGGTTCACGAGCAGTACTTC.

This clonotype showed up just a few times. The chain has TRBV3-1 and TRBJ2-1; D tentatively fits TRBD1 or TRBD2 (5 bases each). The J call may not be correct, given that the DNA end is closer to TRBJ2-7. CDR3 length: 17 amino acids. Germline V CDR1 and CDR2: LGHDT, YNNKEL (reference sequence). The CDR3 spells CASSLPGQASSYNEQYF. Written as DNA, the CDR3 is TGTGCCAGCAGCCTACCGGGGCAGGCGAGCTCCTACAATGAGCAGTACTTC.

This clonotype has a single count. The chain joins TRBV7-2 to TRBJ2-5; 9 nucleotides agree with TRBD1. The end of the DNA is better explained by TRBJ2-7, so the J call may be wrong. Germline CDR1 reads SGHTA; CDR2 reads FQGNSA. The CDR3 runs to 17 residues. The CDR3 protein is CASSVVGGTGLGYEQYF. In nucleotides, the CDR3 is TGTGCCAGCAGCGTAGTGGGTGGGACAGGGCTGGGCTACGAGCAGTACTTC.

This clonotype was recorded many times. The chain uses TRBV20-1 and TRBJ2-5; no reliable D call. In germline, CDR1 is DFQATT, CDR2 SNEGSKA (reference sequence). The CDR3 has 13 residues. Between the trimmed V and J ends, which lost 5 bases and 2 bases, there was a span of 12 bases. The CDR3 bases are TGCAGTGCTGGGCAGGTTGTACAAGAGACCCAGTACTTC. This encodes CSAGQVVQETQYF.

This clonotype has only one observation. In nucleotides, the CDR3 is TGTGCCAGCAGCGTAGGAGGCTGGGTGGATGAGCAGTTCTTC. Its protein is CASSVGGWVDEQFF. The chain is built from TRBV9 and TRBJ2-1; no firm D call. CDR3 size: 14 residues. V lost 0 bases and J lost 8, with 12 bases in between. Germline loops: CDR1 SGDLS, CDR2 YYNGEE.

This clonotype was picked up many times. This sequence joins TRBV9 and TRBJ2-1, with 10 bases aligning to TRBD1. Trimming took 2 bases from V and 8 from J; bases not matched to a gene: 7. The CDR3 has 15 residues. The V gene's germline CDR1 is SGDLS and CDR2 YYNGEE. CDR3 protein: CASSVTGTGDYEQFF. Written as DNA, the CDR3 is TGTGCCAGCAGCGTTACCGGGACAGGGGATTATGAGCAGTTCTTC.

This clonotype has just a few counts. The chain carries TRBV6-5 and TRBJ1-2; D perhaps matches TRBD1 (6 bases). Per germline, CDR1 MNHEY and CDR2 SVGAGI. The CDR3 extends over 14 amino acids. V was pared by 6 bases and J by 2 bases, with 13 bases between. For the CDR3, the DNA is TGTGCCAGCAGCAACAGGGCTAGAAACTATGGCTACACCTTC. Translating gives CASSNRARNYGYTF.

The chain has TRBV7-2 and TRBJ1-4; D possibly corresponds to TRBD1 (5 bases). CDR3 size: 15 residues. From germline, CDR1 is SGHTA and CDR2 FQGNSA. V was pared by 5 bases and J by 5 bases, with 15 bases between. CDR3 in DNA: TGTGCCAGCAGCACGCAGGGATTCGGGAATGAAAAACTGTTTTTT. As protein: CASSTQGFGNEKLFF.

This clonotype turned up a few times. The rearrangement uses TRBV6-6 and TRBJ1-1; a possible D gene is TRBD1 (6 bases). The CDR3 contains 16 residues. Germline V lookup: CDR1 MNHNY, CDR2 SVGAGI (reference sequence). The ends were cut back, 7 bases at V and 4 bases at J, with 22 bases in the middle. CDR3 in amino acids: CASITRQARASTEAFF. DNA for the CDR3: TGTGCCAGCATCACTCGACAGGCCCGGGCGAGCACTGAAGCTTTCTTT.

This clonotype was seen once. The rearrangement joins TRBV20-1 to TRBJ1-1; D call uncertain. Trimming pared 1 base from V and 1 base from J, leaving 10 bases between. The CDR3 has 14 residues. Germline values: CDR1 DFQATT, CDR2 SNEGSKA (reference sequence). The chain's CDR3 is CSARGHVKNTEAFF. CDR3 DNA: TGCAGTGCTAGAGGACATGTTAAGAACACTGAAGCTTTCTTT.

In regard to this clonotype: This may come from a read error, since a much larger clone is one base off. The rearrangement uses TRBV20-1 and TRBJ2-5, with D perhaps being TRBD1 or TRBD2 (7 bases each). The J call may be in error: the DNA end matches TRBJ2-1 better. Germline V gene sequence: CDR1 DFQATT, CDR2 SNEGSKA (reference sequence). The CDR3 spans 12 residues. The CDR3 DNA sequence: TGCAGTGCTGGGCCAGGGGGGGAGACCCAGTTCTTC. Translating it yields CSAGPGGETQFF.